The 6 T cell receptor beta chains below come from one sample, sequenced in a study of response to subunit inactivated influenza vaccine. TCRdb re-derived calls from the RT-PCR reads in MiXCR, one entry per CDR3 protein. Of around 180,000 distinct CDR3 sequences in the sample, about 9.3% were seen once. Source: non-naive T cells sorted from PBMCs, taken on the day of vaccination. The receptors come from a man aged 45-60 years who received an inactivated influenza vaccine.

A few counts support this clonotype. The chain is built from TRBV13 and TRBJ1-1; D is unclear. The V end was cut by 6 bases, the J end by 8 bases, with 10 bases between. Germline V CDR1 and CDR2: PRHDT, FYEKMQ (reference sequence). The CDR3 extends over 11 amino acids. The CDR3 here is CASRRYYEAFF. The CDR3 nucleotides are TGTGCCAGCAGGAGGTATTACGAAGCTTTCTTT.

The V call is TRBV5-4, the J call TRBJ1-4; 7 nucleotides align to TRBD1. CDR3 length equals 15 residues. V was clipped by 4 bases and J by 3 bases; unmatched bases: 6. Per the germline V gene, CDR1 is SGHNT and CDR2 is YYREEE (reference sequence). The CDR3: CASSPTGSPNEKLFF. CDR3 DNA: TGTGCCAGCAGCCCGACAGGGAGTCCTAATGAAAAACTGTTTTTT.

Comments on this clonotype: No conserved phenylalanine or tryptophan is present at the end of the CDR3, so a read error is the likely explanation. The chain combines TRBV30 with TRBJ2-3, with 9 bases lining up with TRBD2. Germline V CDR1 and CDR2: GTSNPN, SVGIG (reference sequence). The CDR3 is made up of 14 amino acids. The V gene end was trimmed by 1 base and the J gene end by 6 bases; junction bases not matched to a gene: 5. For the CDR3, the DNA is TGTGCCTGGAGTGGGGTAGCGGGAGCCGATACGCAGTATCTT. Its protein is CAWSGVAGADTQYL.

This clonotype was detected only a few times. The chain links TRBV2 to TRBJ2-2; the match to TRBD2 covers 7 bases. The germline CDR1 and CDR2 sequences are SNHLY and FYNNEI. The CDR3 runs 14 residues. With V trimmed by 8 bases and J by 5 bases, 8 bases remained unmatched. The CDR3 spells CASRKGGGTGELFF. CDR3 sequence (DNA): TGTGCCAGCCGGAAGGGCGGGGGTACCGGGGAGCTGTTTTTT.

The table lists this clonotype with a few counts. The genes are TRBV2 and TRBJ1-1; D is perhaps TRBD1 (5 bases). Trimming pared 4 bases from V and 5 bases from J, leaving 11 bases between. This CDR3 is 13 amino acids long. Germline CDR1 reads SNHLY; CDR2 reads FYNNEI. CDR3 sequence (DNA): TGTGCCAGCAGTGCGGACTGGGGGACTGAAGCTTTCTTT. This gives the protein CASSADWGTEAFF.

The chain combines TRBV7-9 with TRBJ2-7, with D possibly TRBD1 on 6 matching bases. The CDR3 has 15 amino acids. Between the trimmed V and J ends, which lost 6 bases and 3 bases, there was a span of 18 bases. The V gene's germline CDR1 is SEHNR and CDR2 FQNEAQ (reference sequence). In DNA, the CDR3 is TGTGCCAGCAGAGACGACAGGATGGTGGTCTACGAGCAGTACTTC. This codes for CASRDDRMVVYEQYF.